These 3 T cell receptor beta chains were all obtained from the same sample, sequenced in a study of molecular identifiers for immune sequencing clone quantification. TCRdb reanalysed the PCR reads using MiXCR and keeps one entry per CDR3 protein. The top ten hold around 0.79% of the sample, which has under 600,000 distinct CDR3 sequences, around 23% seen once. Sequenced input: naive CD8+ T cells from blood, with Jurkat cell RNA spiked in. Subset noted: FACS-sorted CD8+CD4-CCR7+CD45RA+ naive T cells. All receptors come from a human donor in good health. Some libraries in this study had Jurkat cell RNA spiked in.

Notes on this clonotype: The CDR3 ends on some other residue instead of the conserved phenylalanine or tryptophan, so this is likely a read error. The rearrangement uses TRBV30 and TRBJ1-1, with a possible D match to TRBD1 (5 bases). This CDR3 is built from 18 residues. Germline-derived CDR1 and CDR2 are GTSNPN and SVGIG (reference sequence). The CDR3 DNA sequence: TGCGCCTGGAGTGTACTAGGAGGGGTCGGGGTTATGAACACTGAAGCTTTCTAT. This codes for CAWSVLGGVGVMNTEAFY.

This clonotype was observed a few times. The chain employs TRBV7-9 and TRBJ1-1, with 8 bases matching TRBD1. The V segment lost 2 bases and the J segment 4 bases; nucleotides outside the gene matches: 9. The CDR3 has 16 amino acids. Germline values: CDR1 SEHNR, CDR2 FQNEAQ (reference sequence). CDR3 region: CASSLIAGGIGTEAFF. In DNA form, the CDR3 reads TGTGCCAGCAGCTTAATTGCAGGGGGCATCGGCACTGAAGCTTTCTTT.

Points on this clonotype: Germline is not matched at one junction end, which may reflect a read error. The rearrangement links TRBV7-9 to TRBJ1-5; maybe TRBD1 (6 bases). CDR3 length: 15 amino acids. From germline, CDR1 is SEHNR and CDR2 FQNEAQ (reference sequence). CDR3 loop: CASSLWTAENRPQHF. The CDR3 nucleotides read TGTGCCAGCAGCTTATGGACAGCGGAAAATCGGCCCCAGCATTTT.